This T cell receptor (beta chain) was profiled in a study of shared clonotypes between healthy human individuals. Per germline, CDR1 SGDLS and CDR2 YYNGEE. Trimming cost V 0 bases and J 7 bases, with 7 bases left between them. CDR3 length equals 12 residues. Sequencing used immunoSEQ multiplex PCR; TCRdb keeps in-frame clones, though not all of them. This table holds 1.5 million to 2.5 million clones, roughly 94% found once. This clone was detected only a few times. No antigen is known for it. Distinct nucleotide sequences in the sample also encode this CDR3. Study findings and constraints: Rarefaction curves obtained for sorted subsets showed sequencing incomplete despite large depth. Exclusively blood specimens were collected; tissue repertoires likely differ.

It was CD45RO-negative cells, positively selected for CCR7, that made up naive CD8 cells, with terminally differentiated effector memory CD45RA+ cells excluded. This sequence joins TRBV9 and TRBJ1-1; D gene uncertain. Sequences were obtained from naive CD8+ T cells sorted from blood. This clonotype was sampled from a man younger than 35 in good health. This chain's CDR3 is CASSVEGGEAFF. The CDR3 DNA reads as TGTGCCAGCAGCGTAGAGGGCGGTGAAGCTTTCTTT. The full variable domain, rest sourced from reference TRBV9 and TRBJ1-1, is DSGVTQTPKHLITATGQRVTLRCSPRSGDLSVYWYQQSLDQGLQFLIQYYNGEERAKGNILERFSAQQFPDLHSELNLSSLELGDSALYFCASSVEGGEAFFGQGTRLTVV.